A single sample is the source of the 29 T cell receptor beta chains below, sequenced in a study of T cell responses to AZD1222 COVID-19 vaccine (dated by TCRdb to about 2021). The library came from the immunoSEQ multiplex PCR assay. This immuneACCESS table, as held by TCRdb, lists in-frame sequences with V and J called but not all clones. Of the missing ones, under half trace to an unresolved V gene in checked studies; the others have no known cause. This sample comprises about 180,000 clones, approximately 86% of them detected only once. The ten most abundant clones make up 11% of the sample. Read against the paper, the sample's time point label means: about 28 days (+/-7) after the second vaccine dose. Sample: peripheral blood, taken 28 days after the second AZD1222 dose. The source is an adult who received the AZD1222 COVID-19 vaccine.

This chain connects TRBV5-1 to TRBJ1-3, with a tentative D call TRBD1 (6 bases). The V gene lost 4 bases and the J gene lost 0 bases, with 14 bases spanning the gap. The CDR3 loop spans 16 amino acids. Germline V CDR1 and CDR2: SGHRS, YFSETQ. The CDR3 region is CASSLRDISSGNTIYF. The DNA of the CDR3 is TGCGCCAGCAGCCTCCGGGACATAAGCTCTGGAAACACCATATATTTT.

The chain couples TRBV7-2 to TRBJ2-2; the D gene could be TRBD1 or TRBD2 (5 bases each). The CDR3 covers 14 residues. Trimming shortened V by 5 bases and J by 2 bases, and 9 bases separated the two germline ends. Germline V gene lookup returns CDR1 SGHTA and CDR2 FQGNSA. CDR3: CASSRDQNTGELFF. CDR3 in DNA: TGTGCCAGCAGCCGGGACCAAAACACCGGGGAGCTGTTTTTT.

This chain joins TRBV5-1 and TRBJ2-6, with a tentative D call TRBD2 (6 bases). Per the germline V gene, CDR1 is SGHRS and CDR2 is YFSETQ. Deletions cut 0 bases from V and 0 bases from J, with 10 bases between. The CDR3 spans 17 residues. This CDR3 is CASSLGRTTSGANVLTF. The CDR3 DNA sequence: TGCGCCAGCAGCTTGGGACGGACTACCTCTGGGGCCAACGTCCTGACTTTC.

The CDR3 is CAISESGTGVDSPLHF. The CDR3 nucleotides are TGTGCCATCAGTGAGTCAGGGACAGGCGTGGATTCACCCCTCCACTTT. This chain connects TRBV10-3 to TRBJ1-6, with 8 bases identical to TRBD1. CDR3 length: 16 amino acids. The germline V gene encodes CDR1 ENHRY and CDR2 SYGVKD. With V trimmed by 0 bases and J by 8 bases, 6 bases remained unmatched.

CDR3 protein: CASSFRRATTSLKTQYF. The CDR3 bases are TGTGCCAGCAGCTTTCGGCGGGCGACTACCTCCTTGAAGACCCAGTACTTC. The V gene is TRBV12-1, the J gene TRBJ2-5; the table assigns TRBD2, which was not confirmed against the DNA. TRBV12-1 is termed a pseudogene. This CDR3 comprises 17 residues.

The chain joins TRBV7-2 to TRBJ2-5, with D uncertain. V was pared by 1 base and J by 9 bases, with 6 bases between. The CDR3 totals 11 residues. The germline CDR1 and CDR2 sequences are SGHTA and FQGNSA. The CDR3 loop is CASSLDLAQYF. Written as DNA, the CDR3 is TGTGCCAGCAGCTTAGATTTGGCCCAGTACTTC.

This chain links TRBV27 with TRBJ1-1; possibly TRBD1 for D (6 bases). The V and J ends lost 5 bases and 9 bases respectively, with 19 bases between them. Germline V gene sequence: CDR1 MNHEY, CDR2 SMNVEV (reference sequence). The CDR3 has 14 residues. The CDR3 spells CASSGGRHRDKAFF. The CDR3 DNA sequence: TGTGCCAGCAGTGGGGGTAGACACAGGGATAAAGCTTTCTTT.

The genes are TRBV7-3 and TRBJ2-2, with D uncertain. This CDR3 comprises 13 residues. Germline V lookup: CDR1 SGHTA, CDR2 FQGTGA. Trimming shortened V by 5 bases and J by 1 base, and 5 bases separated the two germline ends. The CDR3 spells CASSVGNTGELFF. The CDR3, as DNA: TGTGCCAGCAGCGTGGGGAACACCGGGGAGCTGTTTTTT.

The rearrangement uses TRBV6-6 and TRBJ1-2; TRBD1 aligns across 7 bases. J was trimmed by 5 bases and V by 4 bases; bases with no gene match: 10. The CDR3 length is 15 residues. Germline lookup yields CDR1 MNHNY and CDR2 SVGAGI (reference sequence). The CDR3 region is CASSSTDRTTYGYTF. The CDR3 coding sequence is TGTGCCAGCAGTTCCACGGACAGGACGACTTATGGCTACACCTTC.

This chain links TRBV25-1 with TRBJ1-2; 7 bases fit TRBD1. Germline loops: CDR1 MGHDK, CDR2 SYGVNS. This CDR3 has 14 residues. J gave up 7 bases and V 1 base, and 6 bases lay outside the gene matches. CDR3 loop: CASSESGRGRGYTF. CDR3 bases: TGTGCCAGCAGTGAATCGGGAAGGGGGCGTGGCTACACCTTC.

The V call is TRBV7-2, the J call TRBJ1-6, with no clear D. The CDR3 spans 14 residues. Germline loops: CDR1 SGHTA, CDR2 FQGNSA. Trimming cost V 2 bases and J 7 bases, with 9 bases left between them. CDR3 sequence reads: CASSLRVRNSPLHF. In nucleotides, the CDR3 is TGTGCCAGCAGCTTAAGGGTTCGGAATTCACCCCTCCACTTT. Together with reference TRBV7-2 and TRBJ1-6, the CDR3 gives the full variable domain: GAGVSQSPSNKVTEKGKDVELRCDPISGHTALYWYRQSLGQGLEFLIYFQGNSAPDKSGLPSDRFSAERTGGSVSTLTIQRTQQEDSAVYLCASSLRVRNSPLHFGNGTRLTVT.

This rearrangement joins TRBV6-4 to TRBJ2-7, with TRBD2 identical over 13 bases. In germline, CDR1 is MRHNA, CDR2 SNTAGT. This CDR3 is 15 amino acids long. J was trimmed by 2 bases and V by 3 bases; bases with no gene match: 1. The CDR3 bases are TGTGCCAGCAGTGAACTAGCGGGGGGGCCCTACGAGCAGTACTTC. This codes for CASSELAGGPYEQYF.

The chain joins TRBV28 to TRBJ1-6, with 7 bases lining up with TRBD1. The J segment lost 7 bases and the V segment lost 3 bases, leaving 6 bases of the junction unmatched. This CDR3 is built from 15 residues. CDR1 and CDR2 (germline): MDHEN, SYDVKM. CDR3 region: CASSFRPGGNSPLHF. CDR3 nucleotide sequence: TGTGCCAGCAGTTTTAGGCCAGGGGGAAATTCACCCCTCCACTTT.

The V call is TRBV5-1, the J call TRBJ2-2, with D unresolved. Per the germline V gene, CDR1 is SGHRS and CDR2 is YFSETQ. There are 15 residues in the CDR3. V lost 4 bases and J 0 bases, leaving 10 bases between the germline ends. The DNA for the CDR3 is TGCGCCAGCAGCCTTACAGAGTCGAACACCGGGGAGCTGTTTTTT. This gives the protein CASSLTESNTGELFF.

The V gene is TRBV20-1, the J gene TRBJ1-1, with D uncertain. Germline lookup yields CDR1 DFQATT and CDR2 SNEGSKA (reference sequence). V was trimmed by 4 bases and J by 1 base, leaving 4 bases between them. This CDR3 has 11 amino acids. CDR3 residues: CSANPNTEAFF. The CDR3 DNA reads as TGCAGTGCTAACCCGAACACTGAAGCTTTCTTT.

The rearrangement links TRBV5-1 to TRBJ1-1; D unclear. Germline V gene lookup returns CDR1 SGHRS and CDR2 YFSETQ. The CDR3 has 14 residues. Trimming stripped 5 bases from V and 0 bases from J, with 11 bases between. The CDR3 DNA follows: TGCGCCAGCAGTCGCGACTACCTGAACACTGAAGCTTTCTTT. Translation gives CASSRDYLNTEAFF.

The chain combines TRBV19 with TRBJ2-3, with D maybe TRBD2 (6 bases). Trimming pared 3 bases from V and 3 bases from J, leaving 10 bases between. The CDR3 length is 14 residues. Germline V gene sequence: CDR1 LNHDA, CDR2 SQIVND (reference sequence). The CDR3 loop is CASSIWGDTDTQYF. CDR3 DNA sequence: TGTGCCAGTAGTATTTGGGGGGATACAGATACGCAGTATTTT.

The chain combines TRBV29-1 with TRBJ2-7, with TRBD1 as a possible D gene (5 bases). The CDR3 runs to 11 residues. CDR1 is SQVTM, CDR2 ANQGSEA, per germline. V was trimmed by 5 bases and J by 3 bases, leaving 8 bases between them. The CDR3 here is CSVRTSYEQYF. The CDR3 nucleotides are TGCAGCGTTCGGACAAGCTACGAGCAGTACTTC.

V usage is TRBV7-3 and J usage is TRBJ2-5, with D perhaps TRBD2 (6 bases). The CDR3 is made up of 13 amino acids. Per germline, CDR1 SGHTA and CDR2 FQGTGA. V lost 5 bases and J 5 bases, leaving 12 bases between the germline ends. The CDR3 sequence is CASSNGLRETQYF. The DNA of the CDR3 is TGTGCCAGCAGCAACGGACTAAGGGAGACCCAGTACTTC. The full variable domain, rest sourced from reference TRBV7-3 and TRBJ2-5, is GAGVSQTPSNKVTEKGKYVELRCDPISGHTALYWYRQSLGQGPEFLIYFQGTGAADDSGLPNDRFFAVRPEGSVSTLKIQRTERGDSAVYLCASSNGLRETQYFGPGTRLLVL.

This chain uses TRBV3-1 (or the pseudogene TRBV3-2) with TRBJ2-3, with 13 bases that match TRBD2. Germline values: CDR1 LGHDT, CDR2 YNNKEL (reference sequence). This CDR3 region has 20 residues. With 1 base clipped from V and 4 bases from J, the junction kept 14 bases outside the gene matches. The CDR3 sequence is CASSQGNKPGLAGSADTQYF. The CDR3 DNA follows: TGTGCCAGCAGCCAAGGCAACAAACCGGGACTAGCGGGGAGTGCAGATACGCAGTATTTT.

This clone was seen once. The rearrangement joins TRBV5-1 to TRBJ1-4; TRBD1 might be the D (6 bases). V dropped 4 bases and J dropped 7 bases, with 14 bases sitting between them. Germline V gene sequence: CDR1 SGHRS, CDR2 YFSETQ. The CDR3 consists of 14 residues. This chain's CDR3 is CASSQTAGAEKLFF. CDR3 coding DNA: TGCGCCAGCAGCCAAACGGCAGGGGCTGAAAAACTGTTTTTT.

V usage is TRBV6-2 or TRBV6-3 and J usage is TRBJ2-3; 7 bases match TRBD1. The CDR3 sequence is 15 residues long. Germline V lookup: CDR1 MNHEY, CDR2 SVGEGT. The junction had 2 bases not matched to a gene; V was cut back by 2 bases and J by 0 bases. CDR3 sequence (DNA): TGTGCCAGCAGTTACGGACAGGAGAGCACAGATACGCAGTATTTT. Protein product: CASSYGQESTDTQYF.

Written as DNA, the CDR3 is TGTGCCACCAGTGATTTGCCCACGCTGACCGGGGAGCTGTTTTTT. The encoded protein is CATSDLPTLTGELFF. The rearrangement uses TRBV24-1 and TRBJ2-2; D unresolved. Looked up from germline, CDR1 is KGHDR and CDR2 is SFDVKD. The CDR3 contains 15 residues. The ends were cut back, 0 bases at V and 5 bases at J, with 9 bases in the middle.

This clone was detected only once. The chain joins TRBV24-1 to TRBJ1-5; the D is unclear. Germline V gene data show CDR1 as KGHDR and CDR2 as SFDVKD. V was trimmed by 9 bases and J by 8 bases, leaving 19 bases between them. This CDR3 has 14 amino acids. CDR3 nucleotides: TGTGCCACCGGGTCCGAAGGCCGAGATGAGCCCCAGCATTTT. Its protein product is CATGSEGRDEPQHF.

CDR3 loop: CASGYSGGTDTQYF. The CDR3 bases are TGTGCTAGTGGGTATAGCGGGGGCACAGATACGCAGTATTTT. The chain combines TRBV12-5 with TRBJ2-3; TRBD2 agrees at 8 bases. V was clipped by 6 bases and J by 1 base; unmatched bases: 3. In germline, CDR1 is LGHNT, CDR2 FRNRAP. The CDR3 consists of 14 residues.

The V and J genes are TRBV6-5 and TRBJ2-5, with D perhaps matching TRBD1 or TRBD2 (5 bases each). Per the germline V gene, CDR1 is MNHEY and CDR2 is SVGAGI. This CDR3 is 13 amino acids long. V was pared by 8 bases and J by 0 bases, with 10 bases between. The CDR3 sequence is CASGGRHQETQYF. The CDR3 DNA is TGTGCCAGCGGGGGTAGACACCAAGAGACCCAGTACTTC.

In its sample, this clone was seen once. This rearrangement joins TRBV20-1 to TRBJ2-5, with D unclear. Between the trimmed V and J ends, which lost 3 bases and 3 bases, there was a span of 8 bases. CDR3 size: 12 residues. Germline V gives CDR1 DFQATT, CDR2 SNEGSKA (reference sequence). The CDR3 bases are TGCAGTGCTAGTTGGGCGGAAGAGACCCAGTACTTC. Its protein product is CSASWAEETQYF.

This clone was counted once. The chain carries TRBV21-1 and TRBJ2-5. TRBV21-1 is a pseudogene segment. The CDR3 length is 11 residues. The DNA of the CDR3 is TGTGCCACCGGCGAGGGGGAGACCCAGTACTTC. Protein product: CATGEGETQYF.

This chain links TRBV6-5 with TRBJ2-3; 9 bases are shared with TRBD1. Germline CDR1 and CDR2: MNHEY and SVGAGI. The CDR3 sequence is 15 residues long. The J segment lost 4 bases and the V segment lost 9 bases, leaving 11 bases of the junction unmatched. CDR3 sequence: CASTTGTGIPDTQYF. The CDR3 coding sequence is TGTGCCAGTACCACCGGGACAGGGATCCCAGATACGCAGTATTTT.